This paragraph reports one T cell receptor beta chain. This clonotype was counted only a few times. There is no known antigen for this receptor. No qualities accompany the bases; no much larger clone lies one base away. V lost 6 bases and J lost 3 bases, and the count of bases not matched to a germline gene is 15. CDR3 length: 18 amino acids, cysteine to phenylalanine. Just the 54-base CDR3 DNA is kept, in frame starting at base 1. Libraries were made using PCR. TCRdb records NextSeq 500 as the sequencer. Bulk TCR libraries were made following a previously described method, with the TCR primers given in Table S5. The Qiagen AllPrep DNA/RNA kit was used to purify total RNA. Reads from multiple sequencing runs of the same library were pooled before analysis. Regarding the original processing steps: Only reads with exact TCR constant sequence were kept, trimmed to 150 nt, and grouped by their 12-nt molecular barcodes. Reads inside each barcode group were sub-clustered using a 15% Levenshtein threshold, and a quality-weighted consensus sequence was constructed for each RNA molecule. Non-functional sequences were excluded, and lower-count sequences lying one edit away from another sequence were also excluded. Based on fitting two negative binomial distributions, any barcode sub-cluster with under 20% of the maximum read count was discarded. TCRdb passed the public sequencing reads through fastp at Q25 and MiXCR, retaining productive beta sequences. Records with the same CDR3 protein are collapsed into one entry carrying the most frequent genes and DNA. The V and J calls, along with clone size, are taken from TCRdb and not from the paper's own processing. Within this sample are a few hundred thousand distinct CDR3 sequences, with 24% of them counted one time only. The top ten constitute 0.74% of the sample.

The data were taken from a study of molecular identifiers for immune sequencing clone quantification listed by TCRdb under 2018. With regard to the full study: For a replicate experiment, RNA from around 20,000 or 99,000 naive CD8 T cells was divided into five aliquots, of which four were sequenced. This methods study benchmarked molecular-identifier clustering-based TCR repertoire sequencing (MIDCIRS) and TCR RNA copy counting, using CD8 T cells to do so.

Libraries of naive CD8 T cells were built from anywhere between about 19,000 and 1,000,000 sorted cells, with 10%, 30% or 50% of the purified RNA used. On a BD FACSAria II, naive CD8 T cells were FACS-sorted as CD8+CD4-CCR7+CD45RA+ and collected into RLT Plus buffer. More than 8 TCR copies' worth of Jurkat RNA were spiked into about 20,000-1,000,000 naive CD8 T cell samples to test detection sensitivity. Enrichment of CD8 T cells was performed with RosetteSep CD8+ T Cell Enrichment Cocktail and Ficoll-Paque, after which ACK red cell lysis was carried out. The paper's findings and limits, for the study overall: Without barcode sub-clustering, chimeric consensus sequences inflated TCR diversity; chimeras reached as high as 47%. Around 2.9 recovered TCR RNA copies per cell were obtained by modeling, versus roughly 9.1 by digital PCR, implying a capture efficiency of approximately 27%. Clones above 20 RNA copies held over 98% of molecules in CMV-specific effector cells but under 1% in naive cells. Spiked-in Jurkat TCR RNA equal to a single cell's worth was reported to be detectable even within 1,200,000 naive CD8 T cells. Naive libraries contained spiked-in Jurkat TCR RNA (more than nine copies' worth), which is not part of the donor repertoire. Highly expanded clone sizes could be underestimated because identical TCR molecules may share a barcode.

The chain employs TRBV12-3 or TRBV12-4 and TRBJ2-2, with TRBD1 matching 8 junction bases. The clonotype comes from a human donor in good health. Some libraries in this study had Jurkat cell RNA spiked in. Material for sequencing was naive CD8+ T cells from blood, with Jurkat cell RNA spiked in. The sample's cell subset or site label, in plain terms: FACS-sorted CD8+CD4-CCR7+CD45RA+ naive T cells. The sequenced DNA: TGTGCCAGCAGGGCCGGACAGGGATCCTTTCAATACACCGGGGAGCTGTTTTTT. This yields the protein CASRAGQGSFQYTGELFF.